This T cell receptor (beta chain) was observed in a study of Ad26.COV2.S vaccination and SARS-CoV-2 variants. Across the whole study: By the intramuscular route, Ad26.COV2.S was given once, or twice 56 days apart.

Indicated treatment: roughly 18 received Ad26.COV2.S at low or high dose, single or two shots; about 5 received placebo; per-sample allocation not given. Sampling occurred on day 63 after the first vaccine or placebo injection. To note about this clone: Its cognate antigen is unknown.

The study, taken as a whole, reports: Possible underestimation of total T cell responses by the TCR breadth and depth analyses was noted. Marked by substantial breadth, spike-specific CD8+ and CD4+ T cell responses were reportedly seen after vaccination. Breadth measured for non-spike TCRs was similar across vaccine and placebo recipients.

Method: immunoSEQ multiplex PCR; TCRdb's copy keeps in-frame clones and lacks some. The sample consists of about 420,000 clones, approximately 88% of them appearing once. This CDR3 spans 15 amino acids. Germline values: CDR1 KGHDR, CDR2 SFDVKD. Trimming took off 5 bases at V and 0 bases at J, with 7 bases between the two ends. This TCR was sampled from a person between 18 and 60 years old who received the Ad26.COV2.S COVID-19 vaccine or a placebo. Sequenced here: peripheral blood, sampled in a trial of Ad26.COV2.S vaccine versus placebo. The chain carries TRBV24-1 and TRBJ2-6; no definite D call. The CDR3 region has the DNA TGTGCCACCAGTGCCGGAATCTCTGGGGCCAACGTCCTGACTTTC. Translating it yields CATSAGISGANVLTF.